The clone carrying this T cell receptor (beta chain) was seen ten or more times. Its cognate antigen is unknown. These data belong to a study of metastatic and nonmetastatic thyroid tumors. Background on the study: Repertoire comparison spanned blood and tumor or nodule tissue of malignant and benign thyroid patients.

Thyroid surgery had not been preceded by any treatment in any patient. TCRdb reprocessed the PCR reads via MiXCR. The sample records about 20,000 clones, approximately 15% being singletons. Whole-study results and caveats: Versus benign nodules, malignant thyroid tumors reportedly had significantly higher TCR beta diversity, in blood and tumor.

CDR3 length: 12 amino acids. CDR1 and CDR2 (germline): SGHAT, FQNNGV. The V and J ends lost 0 bases and 6 bases respectively, with 4 bases between them. Sequences were obtained from tumor tissue. This clonotype originated in a female donor with papillary thyroid cancer or a benign thyroid nodule (not recorded which). Some clones in this sample may be carry-over from other donors' samples. The chain links TRBV11-2 to TRBJ2-3; D remains ambiguous. The CDR3 coding sequence is TGTGCCAGCAGCTTAGATGGTGATACGCAGTATTTT. Protein product: CASSLDGDTQYF.